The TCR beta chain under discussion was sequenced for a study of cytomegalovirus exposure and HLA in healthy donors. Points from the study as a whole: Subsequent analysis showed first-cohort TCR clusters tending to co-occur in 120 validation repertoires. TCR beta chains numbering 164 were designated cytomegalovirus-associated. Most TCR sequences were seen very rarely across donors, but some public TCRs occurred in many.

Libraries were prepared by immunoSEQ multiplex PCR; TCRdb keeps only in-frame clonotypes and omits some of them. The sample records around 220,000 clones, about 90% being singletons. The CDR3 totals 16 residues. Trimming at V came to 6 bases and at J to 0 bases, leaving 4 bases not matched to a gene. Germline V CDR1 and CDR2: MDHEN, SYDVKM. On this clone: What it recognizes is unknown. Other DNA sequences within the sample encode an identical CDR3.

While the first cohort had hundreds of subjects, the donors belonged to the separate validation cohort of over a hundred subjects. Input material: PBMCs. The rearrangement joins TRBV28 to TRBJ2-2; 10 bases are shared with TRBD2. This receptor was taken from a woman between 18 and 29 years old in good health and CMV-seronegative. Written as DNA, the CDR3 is TGTGCCAGCAGCCTTCTAGCGGGGGCGAACACCGGGGAGCTGTTTTTT. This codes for CASSLLAGANTGELFF.